This TCR beta chain was identified in a study of vaccination and CD4 T cells after COVID-19. Study context: Each person enrolled got two BNT162b2 or mRNA-1273 vaccine doses.

Once obtained from cultured CD4+ T cells, the DNA was sequenced using the Oncomine TCR Beta short-read assay. TCRdb re-derived calls from the PCR reads in MiXCR, one entry per CDR3 protein. Found here are fewer than 4,500 distinct CDR3 sequences, 15% of them singletons; the top ten hold 19%. Treatment: approximately 10-day PBMC culture with coronavirus spike peptide pools or control peptides (ViraFEST assay). With 4 bases clipped from V and 2 bases from J, the junction kept 4 bases outside the gene matches. The V gene's germline CDR1 is MNHEY and CDR2 SVGEGT. The CDR3 extends over 14 amino acids. This clonotype was seen more than once but under ten times. The target antigen is unknown. Whole-study findings and limits: Convalescent patients showed a median around 85% of reactive clones that were seen only post-vaccination. Although the median of SARS-CoV-2-reactive clonotypes rose from around 20 to 38, the change was not significant.

The chain couples TRBV6-2 or TRBV6-3 to TRBJ2-7; 8 positions match TRBD1. Sequencing used CD4+ T cells from blood, cultured in vitro. This clonotype was obtained from a human donor who had recovered from COVID-19. CDR3 sequence (DNA): TGTGCCAGCAGTTGGGGACAGGTAACCTACGAGCAGTACTTC. It is translated as CASSWGQVTYEQYF.